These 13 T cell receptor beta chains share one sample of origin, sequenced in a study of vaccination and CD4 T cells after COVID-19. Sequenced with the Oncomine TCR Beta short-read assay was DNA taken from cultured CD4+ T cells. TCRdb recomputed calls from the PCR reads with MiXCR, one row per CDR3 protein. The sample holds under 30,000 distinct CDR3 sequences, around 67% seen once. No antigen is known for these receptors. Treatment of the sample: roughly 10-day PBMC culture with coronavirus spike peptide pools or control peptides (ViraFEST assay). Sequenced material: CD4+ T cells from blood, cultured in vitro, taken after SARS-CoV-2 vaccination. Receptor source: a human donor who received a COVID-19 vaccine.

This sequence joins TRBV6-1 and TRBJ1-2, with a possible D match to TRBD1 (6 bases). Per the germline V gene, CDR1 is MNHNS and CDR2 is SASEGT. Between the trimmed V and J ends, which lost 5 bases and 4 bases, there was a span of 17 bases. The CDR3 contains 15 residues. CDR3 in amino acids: CASSKDTGTGYGYTF. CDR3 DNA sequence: TGTGCCAGCAGTAAGGACACAGGGACGGGCTATGGCTACACCTTC.

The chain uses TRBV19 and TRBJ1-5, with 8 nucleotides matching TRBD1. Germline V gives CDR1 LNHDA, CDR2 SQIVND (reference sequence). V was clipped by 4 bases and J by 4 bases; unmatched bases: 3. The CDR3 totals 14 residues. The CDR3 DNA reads TGTGCCAGTAGTACCACAGGGGGGAATCAGCCCCAGCATTTT. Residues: CASSTTGGNQPQHF. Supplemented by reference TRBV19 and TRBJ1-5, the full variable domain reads DGGITQSPKYLFRKEGQNVTLSCEQNLNHDAMYWYRQDPGQGLRLIYYSQIVNDFQKGDIAEGYSVSREKKESFPLTVTSAQKNPTAFYLCASSTTGGNQPQHFGDGTRLSIL.

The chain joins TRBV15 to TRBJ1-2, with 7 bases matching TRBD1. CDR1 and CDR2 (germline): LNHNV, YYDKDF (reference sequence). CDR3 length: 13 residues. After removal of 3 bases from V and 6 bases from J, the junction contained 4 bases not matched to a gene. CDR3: CATSRPQGNGYTF. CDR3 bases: TGTGCCACCAGCAGGCCACAGGGGAATGGCTACACCTTC.

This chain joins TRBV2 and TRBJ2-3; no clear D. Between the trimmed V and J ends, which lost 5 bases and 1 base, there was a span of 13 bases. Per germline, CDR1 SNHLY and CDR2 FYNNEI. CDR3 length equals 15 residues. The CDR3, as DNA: TGTGCCAGCAGTCGGACCCGGTCGGGCACAGATACGCAGTATTTT. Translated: CASSRTRSGTDTQYF.

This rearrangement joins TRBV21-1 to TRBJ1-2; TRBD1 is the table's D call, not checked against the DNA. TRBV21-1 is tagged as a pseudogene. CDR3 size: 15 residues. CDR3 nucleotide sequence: TGTGCCAGCAGCGCCTACTACCGGGACAGGAATGGCTACACCTTC. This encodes CASSAYYRDRNGYTF.

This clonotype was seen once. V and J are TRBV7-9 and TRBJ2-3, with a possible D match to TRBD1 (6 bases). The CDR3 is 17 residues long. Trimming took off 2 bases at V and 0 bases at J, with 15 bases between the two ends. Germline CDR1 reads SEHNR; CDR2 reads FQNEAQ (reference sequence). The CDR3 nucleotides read TGTGCCAGCAGCTTATCATCCAGGGGTACTAGCACAGATACGCAGTATTTT. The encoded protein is CASSLSSRGTSTDTQYF.

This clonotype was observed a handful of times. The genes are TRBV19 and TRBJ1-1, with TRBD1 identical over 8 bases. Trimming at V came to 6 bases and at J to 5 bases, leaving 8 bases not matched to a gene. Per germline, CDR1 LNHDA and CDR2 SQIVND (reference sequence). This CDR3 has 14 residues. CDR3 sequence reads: CASSPTGGVTEAFF. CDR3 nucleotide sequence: TGTGCCAGTAGCCCCACAGGGGGAGTAACTGAAGCTTTCTTT. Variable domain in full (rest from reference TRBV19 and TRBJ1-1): DGGITQSPKYLFRKEGQNVTLSCEQNLNHDAMYWYRQDPGQGLRLIYYSQIVNDFQKGDIAEGYSVSREKKESFPLTVTSAQKNPTAFYLCASSPTGGVTEAFFGQGTRLTVV.

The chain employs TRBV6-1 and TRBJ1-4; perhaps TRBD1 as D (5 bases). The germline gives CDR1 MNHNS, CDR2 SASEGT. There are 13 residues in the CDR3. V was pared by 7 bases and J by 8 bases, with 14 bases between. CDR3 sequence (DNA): TGTGCCAGCATAAGGGCGCAGGGAGAAAAACTGTTTTTT. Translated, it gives CASIRAQGEKLFF.

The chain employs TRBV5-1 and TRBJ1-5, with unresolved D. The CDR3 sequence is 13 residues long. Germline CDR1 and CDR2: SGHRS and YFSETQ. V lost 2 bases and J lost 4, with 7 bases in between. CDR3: CASSFSGNQPQHF. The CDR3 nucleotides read TGCGCCAGCAGCTTCTCAGGAAATCAGCCCCAGCATTTT.

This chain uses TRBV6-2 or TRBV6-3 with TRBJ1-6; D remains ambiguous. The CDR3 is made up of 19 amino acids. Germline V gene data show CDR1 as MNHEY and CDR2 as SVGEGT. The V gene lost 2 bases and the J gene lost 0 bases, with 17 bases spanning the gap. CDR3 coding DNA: TGTGCCAGCAGTTACGCCTTCGGACGGATCCTCTCCTATAATTCACCCCTCCACTTT. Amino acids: CASSYAFGRILSYNSPLHF.

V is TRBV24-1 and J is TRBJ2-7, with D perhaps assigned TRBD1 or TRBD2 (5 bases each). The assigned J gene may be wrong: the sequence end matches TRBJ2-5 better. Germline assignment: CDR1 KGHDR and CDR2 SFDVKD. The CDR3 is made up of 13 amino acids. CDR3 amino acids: CATSDGGWETQYF. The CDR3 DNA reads TGTGCCACCAGTGATGGGGGTTGGGAGACCCAGTACTTC.

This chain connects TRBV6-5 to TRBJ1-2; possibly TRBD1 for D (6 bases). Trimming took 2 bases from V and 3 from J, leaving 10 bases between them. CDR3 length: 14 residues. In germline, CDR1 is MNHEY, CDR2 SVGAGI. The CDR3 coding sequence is TGTGCCAGCAGTTACCGGGACACAGACTATGGCTACACCTTC. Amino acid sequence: CASSYRDTDYGYTF.

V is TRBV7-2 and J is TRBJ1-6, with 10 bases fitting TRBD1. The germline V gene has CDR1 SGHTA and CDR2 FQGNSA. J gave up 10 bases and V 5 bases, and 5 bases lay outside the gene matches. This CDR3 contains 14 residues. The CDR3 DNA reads TGTGCCAGCAGCCTGACAGGGGGCGAGTCACCCCTCCACTTT. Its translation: CASSLTGGESPLHF.